This TCR beta chain was obtained from a study of blood T cell repertoires in COVID-19. About the study: PBMCs, B-cell-depleted T cells, or T cells were the source of the cDNA or gDNA that made up the material.

Sequencing was performed with immunoSEQ multiplex PCR; in TCRdb, only in-frame clones are kept and a portion is missing. The table includes roughly 370,000 clones, 80% to 90% detected once. This CDR3 has 14 amino acids. Trimming left V 5 bases short and J 7 bases short, with 15 bases between. The germline V gene has CDR1 MNHEY and CDR2 SMNVEV (reference sequence). The TCR comes from a woman in her forties or fifties who had recovered from COVID-19. The sample was PBMCs or T cells enriched from blood (not recorded which). This rearrangement joins TRBV27 to TRBJ1-5; D is possibly TRBD1 (5 bases). CDR3: CASSTIPPGQPQHF. CDR3 nucleotides: TGTGCCAGCAGTACTATTCCACCAGGGCAGCCCCAGCATTTT.